This T cell receptor beta chain was sequenced for a study of blood T cell repertoires in COVID-19. The CDR3 is made up of 14 amino acids. Trimming took 4 bases from V and 2 from J, leaving 12 bases between them. Germline V gives CDR1 MDHEN, CDR2 SYDVKM. The repertoire was sequenced with immunoSEQ multiplex PCR; TCRdb's copy has only in-frame clones and lacks some. The sample holds roughly 400,000 clones, 88% seen once. Sequenced material: PBMCs or T cells enriched from blood (not recorded which). This rearrangement joins TRBV28 to TRBJ2-7; D is unclear. The source of this sequence is a woman between 18 and 29 years old who had been exposed to COVID-19. DNA of the CDR3: TGTGCCAGCAGTTCGCCCACAGCCACCTACGAGCAGTACTTC. It yields the protein CASSSPTATYEQYF.